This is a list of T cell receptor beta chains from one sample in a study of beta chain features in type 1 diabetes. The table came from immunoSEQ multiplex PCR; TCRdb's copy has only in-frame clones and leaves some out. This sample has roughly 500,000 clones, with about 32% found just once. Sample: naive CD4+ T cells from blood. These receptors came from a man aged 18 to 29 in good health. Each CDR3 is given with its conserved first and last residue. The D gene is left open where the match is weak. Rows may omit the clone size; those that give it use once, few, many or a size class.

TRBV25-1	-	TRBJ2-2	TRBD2	CASSANSGRNERAGELFF	TGTGCCAGCAGTGCGAATAGCGGGAGAAACGAGAGGGCCGGGGAGCTGTTTTTT
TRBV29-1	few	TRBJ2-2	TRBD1	CSVVMYRGTGELFF	TGCAGCGTTGTGATGTACAGGGGCACCGGGGAGCTGTTTTTT
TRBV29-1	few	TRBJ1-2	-	CSVGQGSGYTF	TGCAGCGTTGGGCAGGGGAGCGGCTACACCTTC
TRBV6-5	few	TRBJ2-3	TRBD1	CASSYSGTGVGDTQYF	TGTGCCAGCAGTTACAGCGGGACAGGGGTGGGAGATACGCAGTATTTT
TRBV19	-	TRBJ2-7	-	CASSIQGREQYF	TGTGCCAGTAGTATACAGGGGCGCGAGCAGTACTTC
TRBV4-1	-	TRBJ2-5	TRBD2	CASSQDWLAGTQETQYF	TGCGCCAGCAGCCAAGATTGGCTAGCGGGAACCCAAGAGACCCAGTACTTC
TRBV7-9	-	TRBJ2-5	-	CASSIAPAETQYF	TGTGCCAGCAGCATCGCGCCTGCAGAGACCCAGTACTTC
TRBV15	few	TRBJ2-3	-	CATSRDPANTDTQYF	TGTGCCACCAGCAGAGATCCGGCTAACACAGATACGCAGTATTTT
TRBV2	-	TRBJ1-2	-	CASIPEANYGYTF	TGTGCCAGCATCCCGGAAGCTAACTATGGCTACACCTTC
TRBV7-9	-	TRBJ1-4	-	CASSFGEKLFF	TGTGCCAGCAGCTTCGGAGAAAAACTGTTTTTT
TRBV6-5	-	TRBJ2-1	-	CASTRSPQGNEQFF	TGTGCCAGCACTAGAAGTCCCCAGGGCAATGAGCAGTTCTTC